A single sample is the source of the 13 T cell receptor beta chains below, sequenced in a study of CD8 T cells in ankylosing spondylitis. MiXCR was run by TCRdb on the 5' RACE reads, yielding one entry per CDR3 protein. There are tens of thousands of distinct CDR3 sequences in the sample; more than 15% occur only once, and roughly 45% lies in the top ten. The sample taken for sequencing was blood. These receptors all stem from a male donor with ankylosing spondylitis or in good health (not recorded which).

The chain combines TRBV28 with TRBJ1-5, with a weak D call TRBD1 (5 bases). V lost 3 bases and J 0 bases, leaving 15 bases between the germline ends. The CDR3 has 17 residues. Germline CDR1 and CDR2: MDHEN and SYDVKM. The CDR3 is CASSFWGPSDSNQPQHF. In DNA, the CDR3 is TGTGCCAGCAGTTTCTGGGGACCGTCCGATAGCAATCAGCCCCAGCATTTT.

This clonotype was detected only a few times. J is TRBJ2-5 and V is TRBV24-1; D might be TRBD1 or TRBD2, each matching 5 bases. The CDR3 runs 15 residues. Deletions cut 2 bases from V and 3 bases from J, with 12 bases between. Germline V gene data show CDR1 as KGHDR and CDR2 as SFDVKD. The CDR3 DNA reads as TGTGCCACCAGTGATTCCGGGACCGAAAAAGAGACCCAGTACTTC. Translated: CATSDSGTEKETQYF.

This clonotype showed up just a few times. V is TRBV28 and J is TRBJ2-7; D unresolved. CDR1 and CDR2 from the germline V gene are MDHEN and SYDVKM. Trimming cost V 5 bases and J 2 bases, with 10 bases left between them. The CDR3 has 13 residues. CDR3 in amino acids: CASSPLVTYEQYF. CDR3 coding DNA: TGTGCCAGCAGTCCCCTGGTAACCTACGAGCAGTACTTC.

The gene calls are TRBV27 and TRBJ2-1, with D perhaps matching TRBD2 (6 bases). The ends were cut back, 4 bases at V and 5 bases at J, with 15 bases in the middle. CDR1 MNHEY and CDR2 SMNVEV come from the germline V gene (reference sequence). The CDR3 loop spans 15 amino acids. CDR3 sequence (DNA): TGTGCCAGCAGTTATGCGGGGATGGGCCACAATGAGCAGTTCTTC. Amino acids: CASSYAGMGHNEQFF.

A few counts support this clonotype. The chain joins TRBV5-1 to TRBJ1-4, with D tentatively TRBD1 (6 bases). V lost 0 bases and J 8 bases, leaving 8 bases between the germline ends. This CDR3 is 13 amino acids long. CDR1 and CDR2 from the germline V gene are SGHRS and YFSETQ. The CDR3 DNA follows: TGCGCCAGCAGCTTGGCCGGGGGCGAAAAACTGTTTTTT. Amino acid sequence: CASSLAGGEKLFF.

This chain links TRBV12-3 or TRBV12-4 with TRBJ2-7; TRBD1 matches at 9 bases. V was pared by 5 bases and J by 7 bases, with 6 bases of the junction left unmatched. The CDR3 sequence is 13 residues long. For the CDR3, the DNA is TGTGCCAGCAGTACAGGGGGCCCGGGGGAGCAGTACGTC. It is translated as CASSTGGPGEQYV.

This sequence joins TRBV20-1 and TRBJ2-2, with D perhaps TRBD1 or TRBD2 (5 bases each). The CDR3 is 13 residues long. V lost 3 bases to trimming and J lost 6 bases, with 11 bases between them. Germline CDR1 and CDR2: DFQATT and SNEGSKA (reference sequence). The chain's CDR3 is CSASGASAGELFF. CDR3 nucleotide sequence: TGCAGTGCTAGCGGGGCGTCCGCCGGGGAGCTGTTTTTT.

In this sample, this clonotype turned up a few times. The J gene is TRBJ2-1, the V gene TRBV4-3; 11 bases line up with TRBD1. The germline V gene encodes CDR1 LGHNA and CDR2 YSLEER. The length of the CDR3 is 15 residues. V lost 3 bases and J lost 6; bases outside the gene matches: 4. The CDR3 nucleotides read TGCGCCAGCAGCCACCGGACAGGGGGCTTCAATGAGCAGTTCTTC. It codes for CASSHRTGGFNEQFF.

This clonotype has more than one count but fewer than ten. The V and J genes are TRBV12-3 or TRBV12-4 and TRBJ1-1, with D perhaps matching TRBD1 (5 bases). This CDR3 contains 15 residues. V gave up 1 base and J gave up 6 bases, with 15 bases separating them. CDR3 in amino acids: CASSLEAGWVPEAFF. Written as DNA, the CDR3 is TGTGCCAGCAGTTTAGAGGCAGGGTGGGTACCTGAAGCTTTCTTT.

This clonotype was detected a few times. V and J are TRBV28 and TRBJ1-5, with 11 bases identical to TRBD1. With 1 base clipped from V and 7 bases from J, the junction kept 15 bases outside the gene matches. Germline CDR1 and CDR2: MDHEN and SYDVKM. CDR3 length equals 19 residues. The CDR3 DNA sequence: TGTGCCAGCAGTTTATTTTACTCCCCAGGGACAGGGGGTAGGCAGCCCCAGCATTTT. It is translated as CASSLFYSPGTGGRQPQHF.

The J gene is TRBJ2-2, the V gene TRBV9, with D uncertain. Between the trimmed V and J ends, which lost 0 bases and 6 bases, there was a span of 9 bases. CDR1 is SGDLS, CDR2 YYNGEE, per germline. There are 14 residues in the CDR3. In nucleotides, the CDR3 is TGTGCCAGCAGCGTAGCTACTTCTGCCGGGGAGCTGTTTTTT. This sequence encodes CASSVATSAGELFF.

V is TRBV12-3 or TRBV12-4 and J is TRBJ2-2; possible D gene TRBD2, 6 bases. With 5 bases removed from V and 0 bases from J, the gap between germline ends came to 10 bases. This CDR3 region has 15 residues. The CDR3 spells CASSRTNANTGELFF. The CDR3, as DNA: TGTGCCAGCAGTAGGACTAACGCGAACACCGGGGAGCTGTTTTTT.

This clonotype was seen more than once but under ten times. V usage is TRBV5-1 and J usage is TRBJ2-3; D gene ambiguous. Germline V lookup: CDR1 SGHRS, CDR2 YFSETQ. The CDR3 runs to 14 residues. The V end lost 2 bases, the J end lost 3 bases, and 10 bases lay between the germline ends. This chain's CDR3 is CASSFGGPTDTQYF. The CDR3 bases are TGCGCCAGCAGCTTTGGTGGCCCAACAGATACGCAGTATTTT.